This T cell receptor (beta chain) emerged from a study of blood T cell repertoires in COVID-19. The wider study: Sites across the United States, Italy and Spain contributed samples from acute and convalescent COVID-19. T cells, B-cell-depleted T cells, or PBMCs supplied cDNA or gDNA.

V was clipped by 2 bases and J by 0 bases, with 18 bases between them. There are 18 residues in the CDR3. From germline, CDR1 is MGHRA and CDR2 YSYEKL. In the original processing: Reference gene primers were amplified, and this amplification served to estimate nucleated cell counts. The data were produced by immunoSEQ multiplex PCR, yet TCRdb's version contains in-frame clones alone and is incomplete. The V and J calls and clone size were taken over from that table, and D and trimming were inferred from the DNA. The sample has 76,000 or so clones, around nine tenths seen once; the top ten hold around 5.8%.

This TCR was recovered from a human donor in a cohort sampled during active COVID-19. This chain joins TRBV4-1 and TRBJ2-3; perhaps TRBD2 as D (7 bases). Sequenced input: peripheral blood. CDR3 sequence: CASSQNIGRGHSTDTQYF. DNA for the CDR3: TGCGCCAGCAGCCAAAATATTGGGCGGGGGCATAGCACAGATACGCAGTATTTT.